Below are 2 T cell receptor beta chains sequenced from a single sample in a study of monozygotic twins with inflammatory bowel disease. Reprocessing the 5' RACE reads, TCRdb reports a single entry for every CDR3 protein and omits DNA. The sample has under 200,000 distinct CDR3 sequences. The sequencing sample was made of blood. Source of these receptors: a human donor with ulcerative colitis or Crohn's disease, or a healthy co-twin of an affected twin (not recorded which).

CDR3 loop: CASSQVTGGQPQHF. The chain is built from TRBV4-3 and TRBJ1-5; TCRdb picks TRBD1, but there is no DNA to check that call. Germline CDR1 LGHNA, CDR2 YSLEER. CDR3 length equals 14 residues.

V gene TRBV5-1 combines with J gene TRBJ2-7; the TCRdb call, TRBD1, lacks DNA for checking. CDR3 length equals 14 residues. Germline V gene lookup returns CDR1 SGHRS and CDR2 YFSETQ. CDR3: CASSLGDLTHEQYF.